The rows below give T cell receptor beta chains drawn from one sample of a study of CD8 T cells in ankylosing spondylitis. TCRdb redid the calling of the 5' RACE reads with MiXCR, one entry per CDR3 protein. The sample lists roughly 150,000 distinct CDR3 sequences, 6% to 8.5% occurring once. The sequenced sample consisted of blood, either unsorted or a sorted T cell fraction (not recorded which). The origin of the receptors is a female donor with ankylosing spondylitis or in good health (not recorded which). CDR3s include the opening cysteine and the closing phenylalanine or tryptophan. D genes are given only for firm matches. Some rows mark clone size as missing; the rest say once, few, many or name a class of expanded clone.

size,J,D,V,DNA,CDR3
NA,TRBJ2-1,NA,TRBV9,TGTGCCAGCAGCGTAGACAGGGAGTCCTACAATGAGCAGTTCTTC,CASSVDRESYNEQFF
many,TRBJ1-6,NA,TRBV7-6,TGTGCCAGCAGCTCAAACGGGGTTTCACCCCTCCACTTT,CASSSNGVSPLHF
many,TRBJ2-3,TRBD2,TRBV20-1,TGCAGTGCTAGAGCCCGCGGGAGGGGGCACGCAGATACGCAGTATTTT,CSARARGRGHADTQYF
NA,TRBJ1-6,NA,TRBV2,TGTGCCAGCGGGGATGGAATCGTCTTGGCACCCCTCCACTTT,CASGDGIVLAPLHF
many,TRBJ2-3,NA,TRBV5-4,TGTGCCAGCAGCTTGGAACCGGACCGCACAGATACGCAGTATTTT,CASSLEPDRTDTQYF
NA,TRBJ1-6,TRBD1,TRBV3-1,TGTGCCAGCAGCCAAGGGACAGGGGGTAATTCACCCCTCCACTTT,CASSQGTGGNSPLHF
NA,TRBJ2-3,TRBD1,TRBV20-1,TGCAGTGCGACGGACAGGGGTAGCACAGATACGCAGTATTTT,CSATDRGSTDTQYF
many,TRBJ1-2,NA,TRBV27,TGTGCCAGCAGTTCCTGGGAGGGGGGGAAGTCTGGCTACACCTTC,CASSSWEGGKSGYTF
many,TRBJ2-3,NA,TRBV6-5,TGTGCCAGCAGTTACGAAAGGGTGGCAGATACGCAGTATTTT,CASSYERVADTQYF
many,TRBJ1-2,NA,TRBV20-1,TGCAGTGCGCCTTCGACCCGGGCGCGCTATGGCTACACCTTC,CSAPSTRARYGYTF
many,TRBJ2-2,NA,TRBV7-3,TGTGCCTGTAGTGGAGGGCCCACCGGGGAGCTGTTTTTT,CACSGGPTGELFF
many,TRBJ1-5,TRBD1,TRBV28,TGTGCCAGCAGTCGTCTCTCCGGGACAGGGCATCAGCCCCAGCATTTT,CASSRLSGTGHQPQHF
many,TRBJ2-1,TRBD2,TRBV10-3,TGTGCCATCAGTCTCCCCGGGACTATCAATGAGCAGTTCTTC,CAISLPGTINEQFF
many,TRBJ1-1,TRBD1,TRBV20-1,TGCAGTGCCCCGGGACAGGGGGCAAGGCCGCGCGCTGAAGCTTTCTTT,CSAPGQGARPRAEAFF